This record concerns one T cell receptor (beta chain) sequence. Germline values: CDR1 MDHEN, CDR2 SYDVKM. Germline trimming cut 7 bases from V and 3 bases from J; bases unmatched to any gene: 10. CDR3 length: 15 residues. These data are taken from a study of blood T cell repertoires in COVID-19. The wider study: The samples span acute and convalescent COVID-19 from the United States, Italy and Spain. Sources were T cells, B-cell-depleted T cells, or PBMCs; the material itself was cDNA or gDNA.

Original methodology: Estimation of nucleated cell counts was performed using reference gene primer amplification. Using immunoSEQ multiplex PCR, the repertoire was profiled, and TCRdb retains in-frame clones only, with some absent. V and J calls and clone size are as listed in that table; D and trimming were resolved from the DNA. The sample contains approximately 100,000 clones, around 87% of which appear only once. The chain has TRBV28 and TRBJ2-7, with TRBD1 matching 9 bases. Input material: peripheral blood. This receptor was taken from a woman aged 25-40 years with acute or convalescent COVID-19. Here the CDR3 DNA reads TGTGCCAGCACTCTACCCGGGACAGGGCTCTACGAGCAGTACTTC. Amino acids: CASTLPGTGLYEQYF.